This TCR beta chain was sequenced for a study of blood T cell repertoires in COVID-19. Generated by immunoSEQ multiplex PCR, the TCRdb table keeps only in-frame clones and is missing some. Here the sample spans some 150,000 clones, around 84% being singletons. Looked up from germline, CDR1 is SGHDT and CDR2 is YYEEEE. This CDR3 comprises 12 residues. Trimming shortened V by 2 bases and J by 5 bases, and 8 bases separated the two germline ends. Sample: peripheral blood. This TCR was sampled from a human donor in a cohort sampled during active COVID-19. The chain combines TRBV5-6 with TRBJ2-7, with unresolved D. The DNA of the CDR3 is TGTGCCAGCAGCTTAAATATAAACGAGCAGTACTTC. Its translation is CASSLNINEQYF.